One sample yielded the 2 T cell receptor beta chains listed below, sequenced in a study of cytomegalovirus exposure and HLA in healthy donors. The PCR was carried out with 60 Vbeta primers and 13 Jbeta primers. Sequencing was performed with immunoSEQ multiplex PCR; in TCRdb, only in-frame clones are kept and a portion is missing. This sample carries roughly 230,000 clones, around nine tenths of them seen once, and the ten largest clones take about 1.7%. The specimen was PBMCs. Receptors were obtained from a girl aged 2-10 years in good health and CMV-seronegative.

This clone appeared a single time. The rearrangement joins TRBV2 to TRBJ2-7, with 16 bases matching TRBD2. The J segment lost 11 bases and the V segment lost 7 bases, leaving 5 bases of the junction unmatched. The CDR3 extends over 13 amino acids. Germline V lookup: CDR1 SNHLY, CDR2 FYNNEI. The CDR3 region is CASTGGLAGGEYF. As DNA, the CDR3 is TGTGCCAGCACCGGGGGACTAGCGGGGGGGGAGTACTTC.

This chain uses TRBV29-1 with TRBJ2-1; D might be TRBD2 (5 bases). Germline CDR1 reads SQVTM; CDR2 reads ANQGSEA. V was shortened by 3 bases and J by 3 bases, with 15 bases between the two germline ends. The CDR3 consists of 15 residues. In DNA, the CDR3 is TGCAGCGTTGATGACCCACGAGGGCTCTACAATGAGCAGTTCTTC. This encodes CSVDDPRGLYNEQFF.